The entry below gives a single TCR beta chain sequence along with its context. The sample belongs to a study of CD8 T cells in Susac syndrome. The CDR3 length is 14 residues. V shed 5 bases, J shed 6 bases, and the junction held 9 bases outside the gene matches. The germline V gene has CDR1 SNHLY and CDR2 FYNNEI. RNA amounts of 0.5 to 1 ug underwent reverse transcription with random hexamers. An immunoSEQ multiplex PCR amplified TCR beta CDR3 over 54 Vbeta and 13 Jbeta. TCRdb used MiXCR to reprocess the immunoSEQ multiplex PCR reads, holding one entry per CDR3 protein. The sample records 150,000 to 200,000 distinct CDR3 sequences, 90% to 96% being singletons.

This chain links TRBV2 with TRBJ2-7; 8 nucleotides line up with TRBD2. Material: CD4+ T cells from PBMCs. This TCR came from a human donor with multiple sclerosis. Here the CDR3 DNA reads TGTGCCAGCAGTAGGCGGAGCGGGAGTCCCGAGCAGTACTTC. Amino acid sequence: CASSRRSGSPEQYF.